This T cell receptor beta chain came from a study of cytomegalovirus exposure and HLA in healthy donors. Points from the study as a whole: In terms of immune exposure information, only CMV serostatus was available.

Details on this clone: The antigen is not known. The junction does not match germline at one end; this may be a read error.

Researchers ran the PCR with 60 Vbeta and 13 Jbeta primers. The table came from immunoSEQ multiplex PCR; TCRdb's copy has only in-frame clones and leaves some out. Of fewer than 110,000 clones listed, more than 70% are singletons. CDR1 LGHNA and CDR2 YSLEER come from the germline V gene. There are 15 residues in the CDR3. This sequence joins TRBV4-3 and TRBJ1-2; no firm D call. This receptor was taken from a man between 18 and 35 years old in good health and CMV-seronegative. Sequenced material: PBMCs. As DNA, the CDR3 is TGCGCCAGCAGCCAAGCTCGAGGTTCTAACTATGGCTACCCCTTC. It encodes CASSQARGSNYGYPF.